This T cell receptor (beta chain) is drawn from a study of T cell repertoires in cytomegalovirus infection. Study details: Well-studied HLA-B-restricted epitopes and recently identified HLA-C-restricted epitopes of CMV were both used in the study. From public TCR beta signatures came an indication of both CMV infection and matching HLA type.

With regard to this clonotype: What it binds is unknown.

Study outcomes and limitations: Within the response measured ex vivo, HLA-C-restricted CMV-specific TCR beta clonotypes were dominant. Cumulated frequencies of public TCR beta families served to identify carriers of CMV plus the relevant HLA.

CDR1 and CDR2 from the germline V gene are LNHDA and SQIVND (reference sequence). The V and J ends lost 6 bases and 0 bases respectively, with 14 bases between them. This CDR3 spans 15 amino acids. From the reads, TCRdb called clonotypes with MiXCR, one entry per CDR3 protein. This table has around 770,000 distinct CDR3 sequences, 25% to 35% appearing once. The clonotype was recovered from a human donor in good health (CMV status not recorded). Some clones in this sample may be carry-over from other donors' samples. J is TRBJ2-5 and V is TRBV19; D unclear. The sequencing used cultured CD8+ T cells from PBMCs, collected from culture after CMV antigen stimulation. The CDR3 is CASRTTVRYQETQYF. CDR3 nucleotide sequence: TGTGCCAGTAGAACGACGGTGAGGTACCAAGAGACCCAGTACTTC.